The rows below give T cell receptor beta chains drawn from one sample of a study of PD-1 blockade in classical Hodgkin lymphoma. TCRdb keeps only in-frame clones here, not all; method: immunoSEQ multiplex PCR. The data show approximately 20,000 clones, 89% seen once. Sequences were obtained from CD4+ T cells from blood. Receptors originate from a human donor with classical Hodgkin lymphoma. Both conserved end residues are part of each CDR3. D genes are given only for firm matches. Clone size is given for some rows only: seen once, a few or many times, or a class if the clone is expanded.

TRBV5-4,TRBD2,TRBJ2-7,-,TGTGCCAGCAGCTTGGAGCGGGAGCTCAGCTACGAGCAGTACTTC,CASSLERELSYEQYF
TRBV6-5,-,TRBJ1-1,-,TGTGCCAGCAGTTATGAAGTGTACACTGAAGCTTTCTTT,CASSYEVYTEAFF
TRBV14,-,TRBJ2-5,-,TGTGCCAGCAGCCCGGTCCCTATCTTAGCGGACCAGTACTTC,CASSPVPILADQYF
TRBV18,-,TRBJ2-7,-,TGTGCCAGCTCACCAAGCCCCGGGACTCCCACCTCGTACGAGCAGTACTTC,CASSPSPGTPTSYEQYF
TRBV2,-,TRBJ1-1,few,TGTGCCAACACAACAGGGTCTCACACTGAAGCTTTCTTT,CANTTGSHTEAFF
TRBV11-3,-,TRBJ2-7,-,TGTGCCAGCAGTAGGGGGTTTGGCGGGAGTAACGACGAGCAGTACTTC,CASSRGFGGSNDEQYF
TRBV10-2,-,TRBJ2-3,once,TGCGCCAGCAGCCGACCGCCTAGCACAGATACGCAGTATTTT,CASSRPPSTDTQYF
TRBV19,TRBD1,TRBJ1-2,-,TGTGCCAGTAGTGGAGGACAGGGTGGCTACACCTTC,CASSGGQGGYTF
TRBV28,TRBD1,TRBJ1-1,-,TGTGCCAGCAGCTTCGACAGGGGCCGAGGTGAAGCTTTCTTT,CASSFDRGRGEAFF
TRBV19,-,TRBJ1-2,-,TGTGCCAGTAGTATCACCAGCGACAGATACGGCTACACCTTC,CASSITSDRYGYTF
TRBV10-3,TRBD1,TRBJ2-1,-,TGTGCCATCAGCCTGGGACAGGGGAACTACAATGAGCAGTTCTTC,CAISLGQGNYNEQFF
TRBV19,-,TRBJ2-3,-,TGTGCCAGTAGTATAGTTGGGCAGGGGGGAACAGATACGCAGTATTTT,CASSIVGQGGTDTQYF
TRBV6-1,-,TRBJ2-7,-,TGTGCCACCTCCTACGAGCAGTACTTC,CATSYEQYF
TRBV7-9,-,TRBJ1-2,few,TGTGCCAGCAGCTTAACCCTCCAGGGCTACACCTTC,CASSLTLQGYTF
TRBV19,TRBD1,TRBJ1-3,-,TGTGCCAGTAGTATCAGGGGGCCTGGAAACACCATATATTTT,CASSIRGPGNTIYF
TRBV19,TRBD1,TRBJ2-1,-,TGTGCCAGTAGTAGGTTCCCGACAGGGAGCTCCTACAATGAGCAGTTCTTC,CASSRFPTGSSYNEQFF
TRBV7-2,TRBD2,TRBJ2-7,-,TGTGCCAGCAGCTTAGTAGGCGGGAGTCCAACCTACGAGCAGTACTTC,CASSLVGGSPTYEQYF
TRBV19,TRBD2,TRBJ2-3,-,TGTGCCAGTAGTATAGAAGATAGCGGGAGAACAGATACGCAGTATTTT,CASSIEDSGRTDTQYF
TRBV27,-,TRBJ1-2,once,TGTGCCAGCAGTTTCCGGGGGTCGGGCACCTATGGCTACACCTTC,CASSFRGSGTYGYTF
TRBV11-3,TRBD2,TRBJ2-3,-,TGTGCCAGCAGCTTAGGGATTGGACTAGCGGGAGTCAGGGATACGCAGTATTTT,CASSLGIGLAGVRDTQYF
TRBV5-6,-,TRBJ2-5,-,TGTGCCAGCAGCTTGGGCCTTAAGGAGACCCAGTACTTC,CASSLGLKETQYF
TRBV2,-,TRBJ1-1,-,TGTGCCAGCAGTGTGGAGAAGAAGGCTTTCTTT,CASSVEKKAFF
TRBV11-3,-,TRBJ2-1,-,TGTGCCAGCAGCTTAAGTCTCAGCTACAATGAGCAGTTCTTC,CASSLSLSYNEQFF
TRBV5-1,TRBD2,TRBJ2-1,-,TGCGCCAGCAAAGGGACTAGTTCATACAATGAGCAGTTCTTC,CASKGTSSYNEQFF